Described below is a single T cell receptor (beta chain) sequence and its context. The germline CDR1 and CDR2 sequences are LNHDA and SQIVND (reference sequence). The CDR3 loop spans 13 amino acids. Germline trimming cut 3 bases from V and 12 bases from J; bases unmatched to any gene: 5. TCRdb's copy holds only in-frame clones and misses some; the assay was immunoSEQ multiplex PCR. The table includes some 700,000 clones, 75% to 90% detected once. The data are from a study of shared T cell receptors in the human thymus. These records were also assigned to another study, of human thymus T cells.

This sequence joins TRBV19 and TRBJ2-2; TRBD1 aligns across 9 bases. The sample taken for sequencing was thymocytes. This clonotype was obtained from a girl in the first two years of life with a congenital heart defect. CDR3 residues: CASSIGTGTKLFF. The CDR3 bases are TGTGCCAGTAGTATCGGGACAGGGACGAAGCTGTTTTTT.